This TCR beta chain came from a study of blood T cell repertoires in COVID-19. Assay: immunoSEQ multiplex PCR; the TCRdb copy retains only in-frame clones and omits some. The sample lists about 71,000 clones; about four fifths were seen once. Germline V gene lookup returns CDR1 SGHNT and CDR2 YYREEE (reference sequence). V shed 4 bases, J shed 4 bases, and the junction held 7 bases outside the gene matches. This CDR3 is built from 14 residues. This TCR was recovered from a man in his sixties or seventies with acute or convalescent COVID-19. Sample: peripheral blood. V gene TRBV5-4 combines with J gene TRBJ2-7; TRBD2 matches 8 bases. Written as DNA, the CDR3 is TGTGCCAGCAGCCCACCGAGCGGGAGTTACGAGCAGTACTTC. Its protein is CASSPPSGSYEQYF.